This T cell receptor (beta chain) originates from a study of T cell responses to AZD1222 COVID-19 vaccine. Generated by immunoSEQ multiplex PCR, the TCRdb table keeps only in-frame clones and is missing some. Counted here are about 120,000 clones, approximately 85% occurring once; the ten biggest clones make up roughly 3.7%. Trimming at V came to 3 bases and at J to 7 bases, leaving 12 bases not matched to a gene. CDR1 and CDR2 from the germline V gene are SGHNT and YYREEE (reference sequence). CDR3 length equals 17 residues. This TCR was recovered from an adult in good health. The source material was peripheral blood, sampled on day 0 of MenACWY control vaccination. V and J are TRBV5-4 and TRBJ1-6; 8 bases agree with TRBD1. As DNA, the CDR3 is TGTGCCAGCAGCTCGGGGGACAGGCGCGCCTCCAATTCACCCCTCCACTTT. Protein product: CASSSGDRRASNSPLHF.